One and the same sample provided the 15 T cell receptor beta chains below, sequenced in a study of blood T cell repertoires in COVID-19. The table came from immunoSEQ multiplex PCR; TCRdb's copy has only in-frame clones and leaves some out. The data hold about 47,000 clones, with around 80% observed a single time. Sequenced input: peripheral blood. Receptors were obtained from a man in his 60s with acute or convalescent COVID-19.

V and J are TRBV13 and TRBJ1-3, with D possibly being TRBD1 (6 bases). V lost 0 bases, J lost 2 bases, and 8 bases lay in between. Germline V lookup: CDR1 PRHDT, CDR2 FYEKMQ (reference sequence). The CDR3 extends over 15 amino acids. The chain's CDR3 is CASSLGDRAGNTIYF. The DNA for the CDR3 is TGTGCCAGCAGCTTAGGGGACAGAGCTGGAAACACCATATATTTT.

This clone has just a few counts. The chain's CDR3 is CASSQQMNTEAFF. DNA of the CDR3: TGTGCCAGCAGCCAACAGATGAACACTGAAGCTTTCTTT. The V and J genes are TRBV14 and TRBJ1-1; D ambiguous. The length of the CDR3 is 13 residues. The germline gives CDR1 SGHDN, CDR2 FVKESK. Trimming removed 2 bases at V and 0 bases at J, with 4 bases between.

The chain recombines TRBV27 with TRBJ2-1; the D gene is possibly TRBD2 (5 bases). The CDR3 extends over 13 amino acids. Per germline, CDR1 MNHEY and CDR2 SMNVEV (reference sequence). The V end was cut by 4 bases, the J end by 7 bases, with 11 bases between. The CDR3 DNA sequence: TGTGCCAGCAGTTCCCGCACTAGAAATGAGCAGTTCTTC. Translation: CASSSRTRNEQFF.

This clone was seen just once. The chain has TRBV28 and TRBJ2-7; D is uncertain. Trimming stripped 5 bases from V and 0 bases from J, with 14 bases between. The CDR3 is 15 residues long. Looked up from germline, CDR1 is MDHEN and CDR2 is SYDVKM. The CDR3 protein is CASSEPSLSSYEQYF. The CDR3 DNA reads as TGTGCCAGCAGTGAACCCTCTTTGAGCTCCTACGAGCAGTACTTC.

The chain joins TRBV6-5 to TRBJ2-5, with TRBD1 matching over 7 bases. This CDR3 has 15 amino acids. The germline CDR1 and CDR2 sequences are MNHEY and SVGAGI. V trimming: 2 bases; J trimming: 1 base; junction bases outside the gene matches: 4. The CDR3 region has the DNA TGTGCCAGCAGTTACCTACGGGACAGCCAAGAGACCCAGTACTTC. Protein product: CASSYLRDSQETQYF.

The V and J genes are TRBV13 and TRBJ1-5; tentatively, D is TRBD1 (6 bases). The V and J ends lost 5 bases and 2 bases respectively, with 10 bases between them. Germline values: CDR1 PRHDT, CDR2 FYEKMQ (reference sequence). The CDR3 length is 14 residues. In DNA form, the CDR3 reads TGTGCCAGCAGCCTCCGGACAGGCAATCAGCCCCAGCATTTT. Its protein is CASSLRTGNQPQHF.

The chain couples TRBV24-1 to TRBJ1-4, with D hard to call. From germline, CDR1 is KGHDR and CDR2 SFDVKD. V was clipped by 5 bases and J by 5 bases, with 5 bases between them. The CDR3 extends over 12 amino acids. CDR3 bases: TGTGCCACCAGTGCGGGAAATGAAAAACTGTTTTTT. Translating it yields CATSAGNEKLFF.

This sequence joins TRBV3-1 (or the pseudogene TRBV3-2) and TRBJ2-1; the D gene is possibly TRBD1 (8 bases). Trimming pared 5 bases from V and 4 bases from J, leaving 15 bases between. The CDR3 runs 15 residues. Looked up from germline, CDR1 is LGHDT and CDR2 is YNNKEL (reference sequence). CDR3 protein: CASSNYRGGYNEQFF. CDR3 DNA: TGTGCCAGCAGCAACTACAGGGGGGGGTACAATGAGCAGTTCTTC.

In the case of this clone: At one of its ends the junction is not consistent with the germline gene, which may arise from a read error. The chain uses TRBV7-7 and TRBJ2-2; TRBD1 aligns across 7 bases. The CDR3 is 15 amino acids. Looked up from germline, CDR1 is SSHAT and CDR2 is FNYEAQ (reference sequence). In nucleotides, the CDR3 is TGTGCTAGCAGCCAAGACAGGGTGTACACCGGGGAGCTGTTTTTT. Protein sequence: CASSQDRVYTGELFF.

The rearrangement uses TRBV11-2 and TRBJ1-1; 8 bases align to TRBD1. The CDR3 covers 14 residues. Germline CDR1 reads SGHAT; CDR2 reads FQNNGV. V gave up 7 bases and J gave up 2 bases; unmatched junction bases: 6. As DNA, the CDR3 is TGTGCCAGCAACAGAGGGACAGGCAACACTGAAGCTTTCTTT. Amino acids: CASNRGTGNTEAFF.

V is TRBV12-3 or TRBV12-4 and J is TRBJ1-1, with D possibly TRBD1 on 5 matching bases. This CDR3 contains 13 residues. V lost 3 bases and J 6 bases, leaving 11 bases between the germline ends. The CDR3 sequence: CASSFQGGAEAFF. CDR3 DNA: TGTGCCAGCAGTTTTCAGGGAGGCGCTGAAGCTTTCTTT.

This chain links TRBV6-6 with TRBJ2-7; TRBD1 matches 7 bases. Germline-derived CDR1 and CDR2 are MNHNY and SVGAGI (reference sequence). V dropped 4 bases and J dropped 3; count of bases not matched to a gene: 9. The CDR3 length is 15 residues. This CDR3 reads CASSFPTGKLYEQYF. The CDR3 nucleotides are TGTGCCAGCAGTTTCCCGACAGGGAAGCTCTACGAGCAGTACTTC.

The rearrangement uses TRBV19 and TRBJ1-2, with a tentative D call TRBD1 (5 bases). The V and J ends lost 0 bases and 6 bases respectively, with 11 bases between them. CDR1 is LNHDA and CDR2 is SQIVND in the germline V gene (reference sequence). The CDR3 spans 14 residues. The CDR3 reads CASSIDPPRDGYTF. CDR3 nucleotides: TGTGCCAGTAGTATAGATCCCCCCAGGGATGGCTACACCTTC.

The rearrangement uses TRBV6-5 and TRBJ1-1, with D perhaps matching TRBD1 (5 bases). The CDR3 is 13 residues long. CDR1 and CDR2 (germline): MNHEY, SVGAGI. V dropped 2 bases and J dropped 11 bases, with 15 bases sitting between them. The CDR3 DNA sequence: TGTGCCAGCAGTTACGGGGACCCCGGGAGCGCTTTCTTT. This encodes CASSYGDPGSAFF.

V and J are TRBV30 and TRBJ2-5; D perhaps matches TRBD2 (5 bases). In germline, CDR1 is GTSNPN, CDR2 SVGIG (reference sequence). The CDR3 is 13 amino acids. Trimming shortened V by 4 bases and J by 5 bases, and 14 bases separated the two germline ends. The DNA for the CDR3 is TGTGCCTGGAACTATGAGGGAAGGGAGACCCAGTACTTC. Translated: CAWNYEGRETQYF. Supplemented by reference TRBV30 and TRBJ2-5, the full variable domain reads SQTIHQWPATLVQPVGSPLSLECTVEGTSNPNLYWYRQAAGRGLQLLFYSVGIGQISSEVPQNLSASRPQDRQFILSSKKLLLSDSGFYLCAWNYEGRETQYFGPGTRLLVL.